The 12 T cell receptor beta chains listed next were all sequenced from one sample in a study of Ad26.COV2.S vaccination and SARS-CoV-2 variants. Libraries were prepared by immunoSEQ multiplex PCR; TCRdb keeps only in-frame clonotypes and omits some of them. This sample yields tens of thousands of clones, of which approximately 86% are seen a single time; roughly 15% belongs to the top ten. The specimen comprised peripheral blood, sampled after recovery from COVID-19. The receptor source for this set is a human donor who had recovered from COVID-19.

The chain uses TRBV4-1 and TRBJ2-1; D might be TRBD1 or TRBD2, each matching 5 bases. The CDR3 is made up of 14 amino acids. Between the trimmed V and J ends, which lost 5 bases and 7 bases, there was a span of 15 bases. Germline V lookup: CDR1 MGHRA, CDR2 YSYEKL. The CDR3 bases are TGCGCCAGCAGCGAGGGGCCGGTACGAAATGAGCAGTTCTTC. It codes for CASSEGPVRNEQFF.

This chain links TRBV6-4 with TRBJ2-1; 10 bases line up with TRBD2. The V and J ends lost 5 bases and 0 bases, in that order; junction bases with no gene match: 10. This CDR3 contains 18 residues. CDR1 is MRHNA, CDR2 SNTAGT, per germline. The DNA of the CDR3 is TGTGCCAGCAGTCCCGGATCCGCTAGCGGGAGCTCCTACAATGAGCAGTTCTTC. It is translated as CASSPGSASGSSYNEQFF.

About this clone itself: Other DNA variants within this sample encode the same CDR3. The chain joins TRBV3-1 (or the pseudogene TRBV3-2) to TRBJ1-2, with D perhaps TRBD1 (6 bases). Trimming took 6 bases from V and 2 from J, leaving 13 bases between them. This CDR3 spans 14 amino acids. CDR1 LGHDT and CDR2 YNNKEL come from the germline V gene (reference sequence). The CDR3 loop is CASSLRTANYGYTF. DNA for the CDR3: TGTGCCAGCAGTTTAAGGACAGCGAACTATGGCTACACCTTC.

CDR3 sequence reads: CASSPRQGVRHEQYF. CDR3 DNA: TGTGCCAGCAGCCCGAGACAGGGGGTCCGACACGAGCAGTACTTC. This chain joins TRBV5-4 and TRBJ2-7, with 9 nucleotides matching TRBD1. The CDR3 is 15 amino acids. CDR1 is SGHNT, CDR2 YYREEE, per germline (reference sequence). V was clipped by 4 bases and J by 5 bases; unmatched bases: 10. The whole variable domain, remainder taken from reference TRBV5-4 and TRBJ2-7, is ETGVTQSPTHLIKTRGQQVTLRCSSQSGHNTVSWYQQALGQGPQFIFQYYREEENGRGNFPPRFSGLQFPNYSSELNVNALELDDSALYLCASSPRQGVRHEQYFGPGTRLTVT.

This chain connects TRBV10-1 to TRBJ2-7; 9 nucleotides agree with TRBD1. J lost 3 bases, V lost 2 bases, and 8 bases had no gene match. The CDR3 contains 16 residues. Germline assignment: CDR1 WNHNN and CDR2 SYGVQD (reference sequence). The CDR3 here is CASSEVGTGSVYEQYF. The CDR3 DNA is TGCGCCAGCAGTGAGGTAGGGACAGGGTCAGTCTACGAGCAGTACTTC.

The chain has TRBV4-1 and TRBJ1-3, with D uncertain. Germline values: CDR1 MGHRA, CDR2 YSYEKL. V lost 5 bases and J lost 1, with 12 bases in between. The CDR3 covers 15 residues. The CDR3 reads CASSGEGGSGNTIYF. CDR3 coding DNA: TGCGCCAGCAGCGGTGAAGGAGGTTCTGGAAACACCATATATTTT.

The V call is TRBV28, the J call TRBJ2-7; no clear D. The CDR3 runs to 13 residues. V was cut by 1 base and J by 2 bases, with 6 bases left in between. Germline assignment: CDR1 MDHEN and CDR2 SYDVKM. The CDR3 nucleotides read TGTGCCAGCAGTTTATATGGTGCCTACGAGCAGTACTTC. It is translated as CASSLYGAYEQYF.

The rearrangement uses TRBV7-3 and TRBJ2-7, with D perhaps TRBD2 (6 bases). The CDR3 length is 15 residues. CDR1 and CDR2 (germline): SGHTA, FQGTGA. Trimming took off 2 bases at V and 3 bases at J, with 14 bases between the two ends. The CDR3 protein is CASSLEASGLYEQYF. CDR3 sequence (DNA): TGTGCCAGCAGCTTAGAGGCCAGCGGGCTCTACGAGCAGTACTTC.

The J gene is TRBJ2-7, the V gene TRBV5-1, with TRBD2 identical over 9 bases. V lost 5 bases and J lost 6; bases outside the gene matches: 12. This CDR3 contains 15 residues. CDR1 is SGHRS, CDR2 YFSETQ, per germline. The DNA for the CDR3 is TGCGCCAGCAGTTCACTTCTAGCGGGACTTAGCGAGCAGTACTTC. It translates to CASSSLLAGLSEQYF.

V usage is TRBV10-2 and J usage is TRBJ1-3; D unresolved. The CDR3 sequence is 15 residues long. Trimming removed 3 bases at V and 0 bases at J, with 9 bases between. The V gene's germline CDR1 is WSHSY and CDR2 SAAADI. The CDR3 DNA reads TGCGCCAGCAGTGACTTGACAAACTCTGGAAACACCATATATTTT. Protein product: CASSDLTNSGNTIYF.

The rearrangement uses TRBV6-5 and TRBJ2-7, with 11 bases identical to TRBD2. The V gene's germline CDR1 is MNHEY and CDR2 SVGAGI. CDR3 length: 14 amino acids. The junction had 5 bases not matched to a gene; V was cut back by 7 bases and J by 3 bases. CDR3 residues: CASTGTSGVYEQYF. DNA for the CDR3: TGTGCCAGCACCGGGACTAGCGGAGTCTACGAGCAGTACTTC.

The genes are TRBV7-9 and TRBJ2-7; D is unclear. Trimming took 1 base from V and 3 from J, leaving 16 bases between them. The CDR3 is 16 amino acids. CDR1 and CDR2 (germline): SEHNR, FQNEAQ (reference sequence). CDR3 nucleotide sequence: TGTGCCAGCAGCTTAGAACAGAGTAGGGTAGACTACGAGCAGTACTTC. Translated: CASSLEQSRVDYEQYF.